The 27 T cell receptor beta chains below were found in one sample sequenced in a study of T cells in Graves' hyperthyroidism and ophthalmopathy. RNA transcripts were the template for amplifying TCR beta CDR3 regions. The HTBI primer set was used in a first-round RT-PCR of the TCR CDR3. TCRdb passed the multiplex PCR reads through MiXCR, listing each CDR3 protein once. The table records 530,000 or so distinct CDR3 sequences, 40% to 55% of them present only once. Sample: peripheral blood or thyroid tissue (not recorded which). The receptors were gathered from a woman aged 18-30 years with Graves' hyperthyroidism.

V usage is TRBV2 and J usage is TRBJ2-7; D possibly corresponds to TRBD2 (6 bases). This CDR3 region has 15 residues. Germline values: CDR1 SNHLY, CDR2 FYNNEI. Trimming removed 0 bases from V and 3 bases from J, with 12 bases in between. This CDR3 is CASSEAQGLYYEQYF. The CDR3 DNA reads TGTGCCAGCAGTGAAGCGCAGGGACTCTACTACGAGCAGTACTTC.

The chain uses TRBV7-2 and TRBJ2-3; TRBD1 aligns across 11 bases. The germline V gene has CDR1 SGHTA and CDR2 FQGNSA. The CDR3 is made up of 15 amino acids. Trimming at V came to 5 bases and at J to 6 bases, leaving 7 bases not matched to a gene. DNA for the CDR3: TGTGCCAGCAGCGTCCGGGACAGGGGGTTTGATACGCAGTATTTT. This translates into CASSVRDRGFDTQYF.

Regarding this clonotype: The missing conserved phenylalanine or tryptophan at the end of this CDR3 makes a read error likely. It is unclear where the CDR3 begins or ends on the DNA, so no DNA is shown, and the CDR3 is as TCRdb lists it. The chain couples TRBV7-9 to TRBJ1-1; the D segment call TRBD1 is taken from the table without a DNA check. The length of the CDR3 is 13 amino acids, counting both ends. CDR1 and CDR2 from the germline V gene are SEHNR and FQNEAQ (reference sequence). The CDR3 region is CASSYDDRDSYIY.

The chain couples TRBV2 to TRBJ2-7; tentative D call: TRBD2 (5 bases). CDR1 is SNHLY and CDR2 is FYNNEI in the germline V gene. V was trimmed by 1 base and J by 2 bases, leaving 6 bases between them. CDR3 length: 13 amino acids. This CDR3 reads CASSEGLPYEQYF. The CDR3 DNA is TGTGCCAGCAGTGAAGGACTACCCTACGAGCAGTACTTC.

This clonotype was counted many times. The chain carries TRBV4-1 and TRBJ1-2; tentatively, D is TRBD1 (6 bases). This CDR3 has 14 amino acids. V was shortened by 4 bases and J by 7 bases, with 16 bases between the two germline ends. Looked up from germline, CDR1 is MGHRA and CDR2 is YSYEKL. The CDR3 DNA reads as TGCGCCAGCAGCCCTAAAGTGGGGGCGCCTGGCTACACCTTC. This codes for CASSPKVGAPGYTF.

This chain connects TRBV7-9 to TRBJ2-7; 15 nucleotides line up with TRBD2. The last part of the DNA fits TRBJ2-1 better; the J call may be wrong. The germline V gene has CDR1 SEHNR and CDR2 FQNEAQ (reference sequence). The CDR3 runs to 15 residues. The CDR3 protein is CASSFGTSGRSEQFF. CDR3 DNA sequence: TGTGCCAGCAGCTTTGGGACTAGCGGGAGGAGTGAGCAGTTCTTC.

V usage is TRBV28 and J usage is TRBJ2-1; TRBD2 matches at 11 bases. The CDR3 runs 13 residues. Germline values: CDR1 MDHEN, CDR2 SYDVKM. J gave up 9 bases and V 3 bases, and 1 base lay outside the gene matches. CDR3 sequence reads: CASSFGTSGEQFF. The CDR3 nucleotides read TGTGCCAGCAGTTTCGGGACTAGCGGTGAGCAGTTCTTC.

This clonotype was found once. V is TRBV2 and J is TRBJ1-5; D remains ambiguous. Trimming took off 3 bases at V and 11 bases at J, with 17 bases between the two ends. CDR1 and CDR2 from the germline V gene are SNHLY and FYNNEI. There are 14 residues in the CDR3. CDR3 region: CASSEWTSRETQHF. CDR3 sequence (DNA): TGTGCCAGCAGTGAGTGGACTAGTAGGGAGACCCAGCATTTT.

This chain joins TRBV7-2 and TRBJ1-1, with D possibly TRBD1 on 6 matching bases. Trimming shortened V by 7 bases and J by 2 bases, and 14 bases separated the two germline ends. The length of the CDR3 is 14 residues. Per germline, CDR1 SGHTA and CDR2 FQGNSA. In DNA form, the CDR3 reads TGTGCCAGCAACCAGAGGGGGGGAAACACTGAAGCTTTCTTT. Its protein product is CASNQRGGNTEAFF. The whole variable domain, remainder taken from reference TRBV7-2 and TRBJ1-1, is GAGVSQSPSNKVTEKGKDVELRCDPISGHTALYWYRQSLGQGLEFLIYFQGNSAPDKSGLPSDRFSAERTGGSVSTLTIQRTQQEDSAVYLCASNQRGGNTEAFFGQGTRLTVV.

This clonotype was counted a few times. The chain recombines TRBV7-2 with TRBJ2-1; D gene unclear. This CDR3 is 13 amino acids long. The V and J ends lost 2 bases and 6 bases respectively, with 8 bases between them. Germline loops: CDR1 SGHTA, CDR2 FQGNSA. Written as DNA, the CDR3 is TGTGCCAGCAGCTTACTAAGAGCCAATGAGCAGTTCTTC. This translates into CASSLLRANEQFF.

In its sample, this clonotype was seen many times. The chain has TRBV29-1 and TRBJ2-2; possibly TRBD1 or TRBD2 for D (5 bases each). The germline gives CDR1 SQVTM, CDR2 ANQGSEA. The length of the CDR3 is 11 residues. Trimming shortened V by 4 bases and J by 5 bases, and 5 bases separated the two germline ends. Written as DNA, the CDR3 is TGCAGCGTTGGGGGGACCGGGGAGCTGTTTTTT. Encoded protein: CSVGGTGELFF.

The sample holds many counts of this clonotype. The rearrangement joins TRBV7-9 to TRBJ2-2, with 8 bases that match TRBD2. The CDR3 length is 16 residues. Germline CDR1 is SEHNR and CDR2 is FQNEAQ (reference sequence). Losses at the gene ends were 7 bases for V and 7 bases for J; bases not matched to a gene: 14. The CDR3 region has the DNA TGTGCCAGCACCTCCTCGGGGACTAGGGTTTTCGGGGAGCTGTTTTTT. Protein sequence: CASTSSGTRVFGELFF. The whole variable domain, filled in from reference TRBV7-9 and TRBJ2-2, reads DTGVSQNPRHKITKRGQNVTFRCDPISEHNRLYWYRQTLGQGPEFLTYFQNEAQLEKSRLLSDRFSAERPKGSFSTLEIQRTEQGDSAMYLCASTSSGTRVFGELFFGEGSRLTVL.

Note on this clonotype: Given the absence of the conserved phenylalanine or tryptophan at the CDR3 end, a read error is likely. It is unclear where the CDR3 begins or ends on the DNA, so no DNA is shown, and the CDR3 is as TCRdb lists it. The V gene is TRBV7-2, the J gene TRBJ1-3; TRBD1 reflects the table's D call only, with no check against the DNA. The CDR3 adds up to 9 amino acids, both ends counted. Germline V gives CDR1 SGHTA, CDR2 FQGNSA. The CDR3 protein is CATHLGRST.

Many counts were recorded for this clonotype. The J gene is TRBJ1-1, the V gene TRBV5-6, with D possibly being TRBD1 (6 bases). CDR3 length: 15 residues. The V end was cut by 2 bases, the J end by 1 base, with 12 bases between. Germline V gene lookup returns CDR1 SGHDT and CDR2 YYEEEE. In DNA form, the CDR3 reads TGTGCCAGCAGCTTTATCTTCAGGGGGAACACTGAAGCTTTCTTT. It specifies CASSFIFRGNTEAFF.

This clonotype was picked up many times. This chain joins TRBV2 and TRBJ1-2, with 7 bases matching TRBD1. The CDR3 consists of 14 residues. The germline V gene has CDR1 SNHLY and CDR2 FYNNEI. The J segment lost 5 bases and the V segment lost 7 bases, leaving 10 bases of the junction unmatched. For the CDR3, the DNA is TGTGCCAGCAAGGGGGCCAGAAACGGGTATGGCTACACCTTC. This codes for CASKGARNGYGYTF. The complete variable domain, with remaining parts taken from reference TRBV2 and TRBJ1-2, reads EPEVTQTPSHQVTQMGQEVILRCVPISNHLYFYWYRQILGQKVEFLVSFYNNEISEKSEIFDDQFSVERPDGSNFTLKIRSTKLEDSAMYFCASKGARNGYGYTFGSGTRLTVV.

This clonotype was seen at least ten times. The rearrangement links TRBV5-1 to TRBJ2-5; D is uncertain. Germline V lookup: CDR1 SGHRS, CDR2 YFSETQ. The CDR3 spans 14 residues. Trimming left V 0 bases short and J 5 bases short, with 11 bases between. The CDR3 loop is CASSLVSGKETQYF. CDR3 DNA sequence: TGCGCCAGCAGCTTGGTTTCAGGAAAGGAGACCCAGTACTTC.

This clonotype was picked up many times. The V gene is TRBV6-5, the J gene TRBJ2-7, with 10 nucleotides matching TRBD2. Germline lookup yields CDR1 MNHEY and CDR2 SVGAGI. J was trimmed by 5 bases and V by 2 bases; bases with no gene match: 9. The CDR3 is made up of 16 amino acids. CDR3 coding DNA: TGTGCCAGCAGTTACGGTTGGTATAGCGGGAGGAACGAGCAGTACTTC. It translates to CASSYGWYSGRNEQYF.

This clonotype has a count of ten or more. The chain is built from TRBV7-3 and TRBJ2-6; 10 bases fit TRBD2. Germline lookup yields CDR1 SGHTA and CDR2 FQGTGA. This CDR3 region has 18 residues. Trimming took 5 bases from V and 0 from J; bases not matched to a gene: 7. The CDR3 coding sequence is TGTGCCAGCAGCCCCCGGACTAGCGGACCCTCTGGGGCCAACGTCCTGACTTTC. This gives the protein CASSPRTSGPSGANVLTF.

This chain uses TRBV7-4 with TRBJ2-7, with 11 bases lining up with TRBD2. J lost 0 bases, V lost 2 bases, and 6 bases had no gene match. CDR1 and CDR2 (germline): SGHVT, SQSDAQ. The CDR3 loop spans 17 amino acids. CDR3 nucleotide sequence: TGTGCCAGCAGCTTATTATCCACTAGCGGGAGCTCCTACGAGCAGTACTTC. Translation: CASSLLSTSGSSYEQYF.

Many counts were recorded for this clonotype. The chain joins TRBV5-1 to TRBJ1-3, with 7 nucleotides matching TRBD1. Germline V gene lookup returns CDR1 SGHRS and CDR2 YFSETQ. The CDR3 covers 15 residues. Trimming removed 3 bases from V and 0 bases from J; junction bases left unmatched: 3. For the CDR3, the DNA is TGCGCCAGCAGCTCGGGGGACAGCTCTGGAAACACCATATATTTT. It encodes CASSSGDSSGNTIYF.

The V gene is TRBV24-1, the J gene TRBJ2-3; 14 positions match TRBD2. V was clipped by 3 bases and J by 6 bases; unmatched bases: 10. The CDR3 runs to 18 residues. Germline V CDR1 and CDR2: KGHDR, SFDVKD. Written as DNA, the CDR3 is TGTGCCACCAGTGATCCGGGACTAGCGGGAGTTGGTGTGGATACGCAGTATTTT. Protein sequence: CATSDPGLAGVGVDTQYF.

The chain couples TRBV29-1 to TRBJ1-5, with D possibly matching TRBD1 (5 bases). The CDR3 loop spans 15 amino acids. Trimming stripped 7 bases from V and 6 bases from J, with 22 bases between. Per germline, CDR1 SQVTM and CDR2 ANQGSEA. CDR3 residues: CSASSGGGEGQPQHF. DNA for the CDR3: TGCAGCGCCAGCTCCGGGGGAGGGGAAGGTCAGCCCCAGCATTTT.

In this sample, this clonotype turned up a few times. The chain links TRBV20-1 to TRBJ2-3, with D unresolved. Germline V CDR1 and CDR2: DFQATT, SNEGSKA (reference sequence). V shed 3 bases and J shed 1 base, with 11 bases lying between them. There are 14 residues in the CDR3. CDR3 sequence reads: CSARFQDGTDTQYF. The CDR3 region has the DNA TGCAGTGCTAGGTTTCAGGACGGCACAGATACGCAGTATTTT.

The chain carries TRBV18 and TRBJ2-7, with D possibly being TRBD1 (6 bases). Germline V lookup: CDR1 KGHSH, CDR2 LQKENI. Trimming took 3 bases from V and 7 from J, leaving 16 bases between them. This CDR3 contains 14 residues. The CDR3 protein is CASSPGTLAEEQYF. The DNA for the CDR3 is TGTGCCAGCTCACCCGGGACACTGGCGGAGGAGCAGTACTTC. Together with reference TRBV18 and TRBJ2-7, the CDR3 gives the full variable domain: NAGVMQNPRHLVRRRGQEARLRCSPMKGHSHVYWYRQLPEEGLKFMVYLQKENIIDESGMPKERFSAEFPKEGPSILRIQQVVRGDSAAYFCASSPGTLAEEQYFGPGTRLTVT.

This clonotype has only a few counts. The chain has TRBV30 and TRBJ2-7, with D perhaps matching TRBD1 (6 bases). V lost 2 bases and J lost 5, with 13 bases in between. Germline loops: CDR1 GTSNPN, CDR2 SVGIG (reference sequence). The CDR3 contains 13 residues. CDR3 loop: CAWSRGFGNEQYF. Written as DNA, the CDR3 is TGTGCCTGGAGTAGGGGGTTTGGTAACGAGCAGTACTTC.

Notes on this clonotype: This could be a read error, since a much larger clone is one nucleotide away. V gene TRBV12-3 or TRBV12-4 combines with J gene TRBJ2-7, with 9 bases fitting TRBD2. This CDR3 is built from 16 residues. CDR3 sequence: CASSSRRTSASYEQCF. CDR3 bases: TGTGCCAGCAGCTCCCGACGGACTAGCGCCTCCTACGAGCAGTGCTTC.

Concerning this clonotype itself: Compared with germline, one end of the junction differs, possibly owing to a read error. The chain joins TRBV9 to TRBJ1-1; D is uncertain. Germline CDR1 is SGDLS and CDR2 is YYNGEE. The CDR3 loop spans 18 amino acids. The CDR3 loop reads CASSVESRAAMSGTEAFF. CDR3 DNA: TGTGCCAGCAGCGTAGAGTCCCGGGCCGCCATGAGTGGCACTGAAGCCTTCTTT.